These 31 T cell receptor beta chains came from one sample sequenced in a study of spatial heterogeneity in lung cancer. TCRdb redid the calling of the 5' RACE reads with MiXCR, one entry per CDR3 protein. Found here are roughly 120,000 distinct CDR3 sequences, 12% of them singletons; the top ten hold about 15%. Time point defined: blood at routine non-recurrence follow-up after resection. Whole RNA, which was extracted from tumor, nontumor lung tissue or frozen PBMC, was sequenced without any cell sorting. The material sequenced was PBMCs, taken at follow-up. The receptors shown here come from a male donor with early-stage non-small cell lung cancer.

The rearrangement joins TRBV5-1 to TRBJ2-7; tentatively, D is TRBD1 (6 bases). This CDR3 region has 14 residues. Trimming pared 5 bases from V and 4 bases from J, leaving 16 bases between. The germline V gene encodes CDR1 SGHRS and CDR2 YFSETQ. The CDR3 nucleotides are TGCGCCAGCAGTCATCCCGGGACACCTTACGAGCAGTACTTC. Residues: CASSHPGTPYEQYF.

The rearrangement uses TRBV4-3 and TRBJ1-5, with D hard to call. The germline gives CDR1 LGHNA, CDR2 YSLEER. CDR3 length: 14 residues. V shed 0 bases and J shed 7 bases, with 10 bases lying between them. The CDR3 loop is CASSQELGFQPQHF. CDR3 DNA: TGCGCCAGCAGCCAAGAGCTGGGATTCCAGCCCCAGCATTTT.

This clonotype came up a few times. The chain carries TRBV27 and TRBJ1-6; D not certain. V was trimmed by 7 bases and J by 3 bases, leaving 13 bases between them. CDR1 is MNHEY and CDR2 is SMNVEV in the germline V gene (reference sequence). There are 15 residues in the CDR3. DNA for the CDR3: TGTGCCAGCACCTTGTCGGGGAGCTATAATTCACCCCTCCACTTT. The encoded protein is CASTLSGSYNSPLHF.

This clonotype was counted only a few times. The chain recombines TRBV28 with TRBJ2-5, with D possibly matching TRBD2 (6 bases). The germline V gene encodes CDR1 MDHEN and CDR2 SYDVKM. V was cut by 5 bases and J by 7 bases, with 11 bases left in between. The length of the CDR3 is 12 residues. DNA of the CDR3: TGTGCCAGCAGTATGGGGGGTTGGACCCAGTACTTC. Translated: CASSMGGWTQYF.

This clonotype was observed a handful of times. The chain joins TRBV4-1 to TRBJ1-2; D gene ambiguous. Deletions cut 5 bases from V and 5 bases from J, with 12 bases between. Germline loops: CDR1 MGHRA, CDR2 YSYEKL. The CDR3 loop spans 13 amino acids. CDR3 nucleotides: TGCGCCAGCAGCATAAACAAGGGATATGGCTACACCTTC. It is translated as CASSINKGYGYTF.

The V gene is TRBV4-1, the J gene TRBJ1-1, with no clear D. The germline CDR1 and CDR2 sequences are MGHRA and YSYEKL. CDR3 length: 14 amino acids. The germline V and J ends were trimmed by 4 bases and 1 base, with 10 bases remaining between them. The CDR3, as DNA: TGCGCCAGCAGCCCTTTTCAGGAGAACACTGAAGCTTTCTTT. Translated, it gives CASSPFQENTEAFF.

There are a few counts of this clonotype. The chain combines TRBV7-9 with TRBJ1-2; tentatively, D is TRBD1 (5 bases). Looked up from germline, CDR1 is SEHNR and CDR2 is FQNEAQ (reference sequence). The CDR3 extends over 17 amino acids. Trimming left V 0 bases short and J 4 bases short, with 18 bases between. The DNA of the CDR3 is TGTGCCAGCAGCTTAGCCCCTGGAAGCGGGGGATTCTATGGCTACACCTTC. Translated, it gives CASSLAPGSGGFYGYTF.

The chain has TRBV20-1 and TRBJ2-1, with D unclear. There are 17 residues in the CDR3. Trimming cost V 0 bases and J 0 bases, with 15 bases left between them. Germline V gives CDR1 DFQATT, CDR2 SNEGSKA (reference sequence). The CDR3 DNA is TGCAGTGCTAGAGACCCCTCTGTGACAAGCTCCTACAATGAGCAGTTCTTC. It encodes CSARDPSVTSSYNEQFF.

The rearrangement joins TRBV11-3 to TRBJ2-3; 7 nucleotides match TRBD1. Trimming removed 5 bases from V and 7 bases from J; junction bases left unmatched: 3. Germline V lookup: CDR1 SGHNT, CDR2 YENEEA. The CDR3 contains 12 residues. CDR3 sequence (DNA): TGTGCCAGCAGCGAACAGGGGAATACGCAGTATTTT. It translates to CASSEQGNTQYF. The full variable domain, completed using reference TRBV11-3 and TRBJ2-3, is EAGVVQSPRYKIIEKKQPVAFWCNPISGHNTLYWYLQNLGQGPELLIRYENEEAVDDSQLPKDRFSAERLKGVDSTLKIQPAELGDSAVYLCASSEQGNTQYFGPGTRLTVL.

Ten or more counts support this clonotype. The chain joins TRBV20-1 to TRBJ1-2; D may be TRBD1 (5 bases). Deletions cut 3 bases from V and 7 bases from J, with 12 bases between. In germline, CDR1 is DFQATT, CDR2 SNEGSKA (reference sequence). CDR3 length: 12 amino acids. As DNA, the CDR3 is TGCAGTGCTAGGCCCAGGGCGGGTGGCTACACCTTC. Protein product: CSARPRAGGYTF.

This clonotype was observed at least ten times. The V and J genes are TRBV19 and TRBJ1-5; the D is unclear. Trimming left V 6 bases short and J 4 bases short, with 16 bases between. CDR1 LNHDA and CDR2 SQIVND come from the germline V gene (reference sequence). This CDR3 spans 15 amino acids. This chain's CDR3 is CASRRLDPENQPQHF. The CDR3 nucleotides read TGTGCCAGTAGACGTCTGGATCCGGAAAATCAGCCCCAGCATTTT.

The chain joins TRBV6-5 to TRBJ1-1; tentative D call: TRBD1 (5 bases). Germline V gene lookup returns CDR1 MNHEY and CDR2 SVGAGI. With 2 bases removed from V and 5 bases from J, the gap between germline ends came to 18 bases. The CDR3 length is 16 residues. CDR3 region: CASSYRHGTGGTEAFF. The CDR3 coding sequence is TGTGCCAGCAGTTACCGGCACGGGACTGGGGGAACTGAAGCTTTCTTT.

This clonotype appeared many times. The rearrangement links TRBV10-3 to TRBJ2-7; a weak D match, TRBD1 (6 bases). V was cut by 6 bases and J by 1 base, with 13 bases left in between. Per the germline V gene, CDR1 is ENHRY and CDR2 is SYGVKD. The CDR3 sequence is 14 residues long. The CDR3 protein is CAIRLRDTSYEQYF. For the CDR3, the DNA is TGTGCCATCAGACTCCGGGACACTTCCTACGAGCAGTACTTC.

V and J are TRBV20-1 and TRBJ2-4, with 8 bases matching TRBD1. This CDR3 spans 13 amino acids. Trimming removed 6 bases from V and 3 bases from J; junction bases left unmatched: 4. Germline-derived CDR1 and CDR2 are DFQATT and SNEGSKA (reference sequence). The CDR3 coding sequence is TGCAGTGCCCTTGGGACAGGCAAAAACATTCAGTACTTC. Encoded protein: CSALGTGKNIQYF.

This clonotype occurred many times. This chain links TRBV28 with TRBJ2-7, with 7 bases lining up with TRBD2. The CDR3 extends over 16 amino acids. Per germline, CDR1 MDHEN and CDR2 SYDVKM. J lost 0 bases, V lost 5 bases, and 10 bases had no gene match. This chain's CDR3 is CASSLSLAHSSYEQYF. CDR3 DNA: TGTGCCAGCAGTCTCTCACTAGCGCACAGCTCCTACGAGCAGTACTTC.

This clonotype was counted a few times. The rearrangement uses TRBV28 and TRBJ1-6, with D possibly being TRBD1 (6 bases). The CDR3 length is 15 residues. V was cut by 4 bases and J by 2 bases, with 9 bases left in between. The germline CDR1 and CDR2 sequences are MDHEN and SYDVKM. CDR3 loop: CASSSGTTYNSPLHF. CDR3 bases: TGTGCCAGCAGTTCCGGGACAACCTATAATTCACCCCTCCACTTT. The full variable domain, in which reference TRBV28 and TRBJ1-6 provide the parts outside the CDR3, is DVKVTQSSRYLVKRTGEKVFLECVQDMDHENMFWYRQDPGLGLRLIYFSYDVKMKEKGDIPEGYSVSREKKERFSLILESASTNQTSMYLCASSSGTTYNSPLHFGNGTRLTVT.

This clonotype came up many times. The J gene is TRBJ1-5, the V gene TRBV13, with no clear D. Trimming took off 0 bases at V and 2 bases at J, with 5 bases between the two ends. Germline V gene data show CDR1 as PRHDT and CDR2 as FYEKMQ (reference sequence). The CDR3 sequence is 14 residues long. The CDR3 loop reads CASSLGVGNQPQHF. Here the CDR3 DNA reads TGTGCCAGCAGCTTAGGGGTTGGCAATCAGCCCCAGCATTTT.

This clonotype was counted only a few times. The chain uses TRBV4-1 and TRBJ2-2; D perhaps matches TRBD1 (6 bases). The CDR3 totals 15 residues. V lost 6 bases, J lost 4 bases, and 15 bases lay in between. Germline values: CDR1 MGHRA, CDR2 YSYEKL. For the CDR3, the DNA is TGCGCCAGCAGAATGACAGGAATTGCCACCGGGGAGCTGTTTTTT. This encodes CASRMTGIATGELFF.

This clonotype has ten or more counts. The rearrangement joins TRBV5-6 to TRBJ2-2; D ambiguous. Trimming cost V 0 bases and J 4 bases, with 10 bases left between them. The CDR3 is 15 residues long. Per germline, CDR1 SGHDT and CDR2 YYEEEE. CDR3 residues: CASSLAGISTGELFF. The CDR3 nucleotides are TGTGCCAGCAGCTTGGCTGGCATTTCCACCGGGGAGCTGTTTTTT.

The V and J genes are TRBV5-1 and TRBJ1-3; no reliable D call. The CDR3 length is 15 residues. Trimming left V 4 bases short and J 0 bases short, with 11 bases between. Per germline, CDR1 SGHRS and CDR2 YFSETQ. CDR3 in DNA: TGCGCCAGCAGCCCCGGCGAGCCCTCTGGAAACACCATATATTTT. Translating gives CASSPGEPSGNTIYF. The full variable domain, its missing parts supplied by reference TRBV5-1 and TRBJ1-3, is KAGVTQTPRYLIKTRGQQVTLSCSPISGHRSVSWYQQTPGQGLQFLFEYFSETQRNKGNFPGRFSGRQFSNSRSEMNVSTLELGDSALYLCASSPGEPSGNTIYFGEGSWLTVV.

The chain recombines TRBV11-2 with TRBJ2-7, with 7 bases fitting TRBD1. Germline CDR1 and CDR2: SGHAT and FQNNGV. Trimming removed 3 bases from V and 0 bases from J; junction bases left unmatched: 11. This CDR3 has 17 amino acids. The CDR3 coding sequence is TGTGCCAGCAGCTTTACTTCGGGACAGAGGAGCTCCTACGAGCAGTACTTC. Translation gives CASSFTSGQRSSYEQYF.

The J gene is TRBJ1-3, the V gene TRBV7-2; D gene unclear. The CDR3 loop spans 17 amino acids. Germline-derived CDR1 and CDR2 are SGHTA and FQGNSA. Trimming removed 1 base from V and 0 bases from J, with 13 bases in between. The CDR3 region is CASSLEGTPYSGNTIYF. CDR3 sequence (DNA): TGTGCCAGCAGCTTAGAGGGAACACCCTACTCTGGAAACACCATATATTTT.

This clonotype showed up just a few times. CDR3 bases: TGCGCCAGCAGCCAAGAGGGGCAGGGGTCTCAGCCCCAGCATTTT. Its translation is CASSQEGQGSQPQHF. The V call is TRBV4-1, the J call TRBJ1-5, with D maybe TRBD1 (6 bases). CDR3 size: 15 residues. The V gene's germline CDR1 is MGHRA and CDR2 YSYEKL. Trimming stripped 0 bases from V and 6 bases from J, with 12 bases between.

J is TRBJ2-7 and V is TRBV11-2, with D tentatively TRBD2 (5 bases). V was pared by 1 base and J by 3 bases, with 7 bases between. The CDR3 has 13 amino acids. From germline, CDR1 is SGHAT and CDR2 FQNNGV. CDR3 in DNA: TGTGCCAGCAGCTTAGGGACTCTCTACGAGCAGTACTTC. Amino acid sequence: CASSLGTLYEQYF. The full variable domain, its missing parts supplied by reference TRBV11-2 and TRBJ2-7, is EAGVAQSPRYKIIEKRQSVAFWCNPISGHATLYWYQQILGQGPKLLIQFQNNGVVDDSQLPKDRFSAERLKGVDSTLKIQPAKLEDSAVYLCASSLGTLYEQYFGPGTRLTVT.

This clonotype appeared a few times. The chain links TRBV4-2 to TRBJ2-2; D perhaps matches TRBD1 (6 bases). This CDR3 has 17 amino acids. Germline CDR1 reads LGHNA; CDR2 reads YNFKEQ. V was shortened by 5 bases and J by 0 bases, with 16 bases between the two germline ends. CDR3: CASSKRVGQTNTGELFF. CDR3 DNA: TGTGCCAGCAGCAAAAGAGTAGGACAGACGAACACCGGGGAGCTGTTTTTT.

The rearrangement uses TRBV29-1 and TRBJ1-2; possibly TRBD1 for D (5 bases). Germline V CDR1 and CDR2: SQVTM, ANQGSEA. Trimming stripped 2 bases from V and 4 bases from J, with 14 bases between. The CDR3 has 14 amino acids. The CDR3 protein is CSVEIQGRLYGYTF. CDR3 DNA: TGCAGCGTTGAAATTCAGGGACGCCTCTATGGCTACACCTTC.

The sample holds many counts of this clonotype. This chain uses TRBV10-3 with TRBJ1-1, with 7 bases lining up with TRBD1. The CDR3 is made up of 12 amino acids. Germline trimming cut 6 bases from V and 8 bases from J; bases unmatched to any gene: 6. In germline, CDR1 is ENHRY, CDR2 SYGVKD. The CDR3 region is CAISQETGEAFF. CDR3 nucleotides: TGTGCCATCAGCCAGGAGACAGGGGAAGCTTTCTTT.

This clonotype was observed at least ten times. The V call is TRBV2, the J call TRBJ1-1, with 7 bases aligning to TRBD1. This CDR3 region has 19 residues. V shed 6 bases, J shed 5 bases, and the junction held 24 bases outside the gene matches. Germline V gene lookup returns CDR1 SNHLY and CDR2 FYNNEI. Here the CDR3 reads CASSWFRGQQLGRETEAFF. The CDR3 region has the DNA TGTGCCAGCAGCTGGTTTCGGGGACAGCAACTTGGGCGGGAAACTGAAGCTTTCTTT.

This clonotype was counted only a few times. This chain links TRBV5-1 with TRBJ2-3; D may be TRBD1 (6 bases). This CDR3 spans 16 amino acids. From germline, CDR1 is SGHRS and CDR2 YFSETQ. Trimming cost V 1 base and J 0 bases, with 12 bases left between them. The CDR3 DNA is TGCGCCAGCAGCTTGAACCTGGGGGCGAGCACAGATACGCAGTATTTT. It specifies CASSLNLGASTDTQYF.

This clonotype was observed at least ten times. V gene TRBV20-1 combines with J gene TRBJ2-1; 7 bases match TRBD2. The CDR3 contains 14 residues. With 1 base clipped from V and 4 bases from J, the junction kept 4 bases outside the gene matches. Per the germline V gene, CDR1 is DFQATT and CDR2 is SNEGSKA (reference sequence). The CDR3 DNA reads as TGCAGTGCTAGAGGCCAGCGGGGTTACAATGAGCAGTTCTTC. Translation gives CSARGQRGYNEQFF.

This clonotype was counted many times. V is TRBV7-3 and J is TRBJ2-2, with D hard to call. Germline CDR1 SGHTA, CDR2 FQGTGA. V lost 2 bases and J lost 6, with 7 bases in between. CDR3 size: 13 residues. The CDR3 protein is CASSLLEAGELFF. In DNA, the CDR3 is TGTGCCAGCAGCTTATTGGAAGCCGGGGAGCTGTTTTTT.